This T cell receptor beta chain was sequenced during a study of regulatory T cells in long-lasting Graves disease. Arm-PCR of CDR3 regions with iRepertoire HTBI primers generated TCR beta libraries. Each CDR3 protein gets one entry after TCRdb re-called the multiplex PCR reads with MiXCR. The sample lists around 470,000 distinct CDR3 sequences, 13% to 15% seen once, with approximately 17% in the top ten. The time point here: newly diagnosed GD, antithyroid drugs for less than 3 months. From PBMCs, RNA was extracted and then used to make the TCR library. Many counts were recorded for this clonotype. There are 12 residues in the CDR3. Per the germline V gene, CDR1 is SNHLY and CDR2 is FYNNEI. The ends were cut back, 6 bases at V and 4 bases at J, with 8 bases in the middle. These data also formed part of another study, on T cells in Graves' hyperthyroidism and ophthalmopathy.

This clonotype was sampled from a woman in her fifties or sixties with Graves disease. The source material was peripheral blood mononuclear cells (PBMCs), sampled at new diagnosis, from a patient treated with antithyroid drugs. The rearrangement links TRBV2 to TRBJ2-3; D is possibly TRBD2 (6 bases). CDR3 nucleotides: TGTGCCAGCAGGGGGGAGGCAGATACGCAGTATTTT. It is translated as CASRGEADTQYF.